The text below deals with one T cell receptor beta chain. This record belongs to a study of regulatory T cells in long-lasting Graves disease. The time point was: persistent/refractory GD, antithyroid drugs over 5 years with positive TRAb. Preparation of the TCR library used RNA extracted from PBMCs. CDR1 and CDR2 (germline): MNHEY, SVGAGI. V was shortened by 0 bases and J by 1 base, with 15 bases between the two germline ends. This CDR3 has 17 residues. Library construction for TCR beta used iRepertoire HTBI primers and Arm-PCR of CDR3 regions. Each CDR3 protein gets one entry after TCRdb re-called the multiplex PCR reads with MiXCR. The data hold 700,000 or so distinct CDR3 sequences, with around 30% observed a single time.

The sample was peripheral blood mononuclear cells (PBMCs), taken when the disease was refractory, from a patient treated with antithyroid drugs. The TCR was taken from a female donor with Graves disease. The chain joins TRBV6-5 to TRBJ1-1; D remains unclear. CDR3 residues: CASSYSRAGKENTEAFF. The CDR3 DNA reads as TGTGCCAGCAGTTACTCTCGCGCAGGCAAGGAGAACACTGAAGCTTTCTTT.